These T cell receptor beta chains were read from a single sample in a study of regulatory T cells in long-lasting Graves disease. TCRdb itself ran the multiplex PCR reads through MiXCR, one entry per CDR3 protein. This sample has 240,000 or so distinct CDR3 sequences; 20% to 25% occur once, and the top ten carry around 13%. Sequencing was performed on peripheral blood mononuclear cells (PBMCs), taken at new diagnosis, from a patient treated with antithyroid drugs. Receptors originate from a female donor with Graves disease. CDR3s include the opening cysteine and the closing phenylalanine or tryptophan. The D gene is left open where the match is weak. Some rows have no size entry. The others give once, few or many, or a class for an expanded clone.

d_call: .; clone_size: many; v_call: TRBV2; j_call: TRBJ2-7; cdr3_nt: TGTGCCAGCGCAGGGAAAAACGAGCAGTACTTC; cdr3_aa: CASAGKNEQYF
d_call: TRBD2; clone_size: many; v_call: TRBV20-1; j_call: TRBJ2-2; cdr3_nt: TGCAGTGCTCAGCGGGGGGGCAGGAGGACCGGGGAGCTGTTTTTT; cdr3_aa: CSAQRGGRRTGELFF
d_call: .; clone_size: many; v_call: TRBV6-5; j_call: TRBJ2-1; cdr3_nt: TGTGCCAGCAGTTACGGTCTAGAACACAATGAGCAGTTCTTC; cdr3_aa: CASSYGLEHNEQFF
d_call: .; clone_size: many; v_call: TRBV15; j_call: TRBJ2-5; cdr3_nt: TGTGCCACCAGCATGAGCGGCGGGCAAGAGACCCAGTACTTC; cdr3_aa: CATSMSGGQETQYF
d_call: .; clone_size: many; v_call: TRBV27; j_call: TRBJ2-7; cdr3_nt: TGTGCCAGCAGTTTATACGGCGGACCGAACTACGAGCAGTACTTC; cdr3_aa: CASSLYGGPNYEQYF
d_call: .; clone_size: .; v_call: TRBV3-1; j_call: TRBJ1-6; cdr3_nt: TGTGCCAGCAGTGGGGATGGAGGGTTTAATTCACCCCTCCACTTT; cdr3_aa: CASSGDGGFNSPLHF
d_call: TRBD2; clone_size: many; v_call: TRBV4-2; j_call: TRBJ2-2; cdr3_nt: TGTGCCAGCAGCGACATAGCGGGGGCATTTAAGGACGGGGAGCTGTTTTTT; cdr3_aa: CASSDIAGAFKDGELFF
d_call: .; clone_size: many; v_call: TRBV7-9; j_call: TRBJ1-1; cdr3_nt: TGTGCCAGCAGCTTATTAGGGGTAATGAACACTGAAGCTTTCTTT; cdr3_aa: CASSLLGVMNTEAFF
d_call: .; clone_size: .; v_call: TRBV19; j_call: TRBJ2-2; cdr3_nt: TGTGCCAGTAGGGAATGGGGGGGCTGGAACACCGGGGAGCTGTTTTTT; cdr3_aa: CASREWGGWNTGELFF
d_call: .; clone_size: .; v_call: TRBV6-1; j_call: TRBJ1-1; cdr3_nt: TGTGCCAGCGCAGAAAACACTGAAGCTTTCTTT; cdr3_aa: CASAENTEAFF
d_call: .; clone_size: many; v_call: TRBV25-1; j_call: TRBJ2-3; cdr3_nt: TGTGCCAGCAGTGAATCTCGAGAGCCTAAGGGCACAGATACGCAGTATTTT; cdr3_aa: CASSESREPKGTDTQYF
d_call: TRBD2; clone_size: many; v_call: TRBV7-2; j_call: TRBJ2-3; cdr3_nt: TGTGCCAGCAGCTTGGGGCTAGCGGGACGGATAGATACGCAGTATTTT; cdr3_aa: CASSLGLAGRIDTQYF
d_call: TRBD2; clone_size: many; v_call: TRBV2; j_call: TRBJ2-3; cdr3_nt: TGTGCCAGCAGAGGAGCGGGAGAGGTAACAGATACGCAGTATTTT; cdr3_aa: CASRGAGEVTDTQYF
d_call: .; clone_size: few; v_call: TRBV20-1; j_call: TRBJ1-1; cdr3_nt: TGCAGTGCTAGAGAACCGTTCCAGGGATTTAACACTGAAGCTTTCTTT; cdr3_aa: CSAREPFQGFNTEAFF
d_call: TRBD1; clone_size: few; v_call: TRBV3-1; j_call: TRBJ1-5; cdr3_nt: TGTGCCAGCAGCCCGGGGTCAGGGGGAAGCAATCAGCCCCAGCATTTT; cdr3_aa: CASSPGSGGSNQPQHF
d_call: TRBD1; clone_size: many; v_call: TRBV12-3/TRBV12-4; j_call: TRBJ1-5; cdr3_nt: TGTGCCAGCAGTTTGGAGACAGGGGTTAGCAATCAGCCCCAGCATTTT; cdr3_aa: CASSLETGVSNQPQHF
d_call: .; clone_size: many; v_call: TRBV6-1; j_call: TRBJ1-5; cdr3_nt: TGTGCCAGCACCCGGACCTCCAGTCAGCCCCAGCATTTT; cdr3_aa: CASTRTSSQPQHF
d_call: TRBD1; clone_size: many; v_call: TRBV5-1; j_call: TRBJ1-2; cdr3_nt: TGCGCCAGCAGCACCGGACAGGGAGTTGATGGCTACACCTTC; cdr3_aa: CASSTGQGVDGYTF
d_call: .; clone_size: many; v_call: TRBV28; j_call: TRBJ1-1; cdr3_nt: TGTGCCAGCAGTGAGTCCCAGGGCACTGAAGCTTTCTTT; cdr3_aa: CASSESQGTEAFF
d_call: TRBD1; clone_size: .; v_call: TRBV20-1; j_call: TRBJ1-2; cdr3_nt: TGCAGTGCTACACCAGGACAGGGGAACGCCTATGGCTACACCTTC; cdr3_aa: CSATPGQGNAYGYTF